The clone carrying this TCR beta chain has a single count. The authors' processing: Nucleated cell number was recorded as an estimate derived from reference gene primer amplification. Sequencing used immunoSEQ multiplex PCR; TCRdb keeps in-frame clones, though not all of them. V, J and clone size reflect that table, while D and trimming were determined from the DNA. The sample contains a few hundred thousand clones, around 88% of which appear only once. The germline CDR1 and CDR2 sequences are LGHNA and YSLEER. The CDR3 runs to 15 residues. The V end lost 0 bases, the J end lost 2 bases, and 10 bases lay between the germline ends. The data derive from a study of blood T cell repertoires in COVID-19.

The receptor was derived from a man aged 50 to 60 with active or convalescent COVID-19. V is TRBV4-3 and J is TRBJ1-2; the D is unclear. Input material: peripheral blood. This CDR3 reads CASSQEWGANYGYTF. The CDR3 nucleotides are TGCGCCAGCAGCCAAGAGTGGGGAGCAAACTATGGCTACACCTTC.